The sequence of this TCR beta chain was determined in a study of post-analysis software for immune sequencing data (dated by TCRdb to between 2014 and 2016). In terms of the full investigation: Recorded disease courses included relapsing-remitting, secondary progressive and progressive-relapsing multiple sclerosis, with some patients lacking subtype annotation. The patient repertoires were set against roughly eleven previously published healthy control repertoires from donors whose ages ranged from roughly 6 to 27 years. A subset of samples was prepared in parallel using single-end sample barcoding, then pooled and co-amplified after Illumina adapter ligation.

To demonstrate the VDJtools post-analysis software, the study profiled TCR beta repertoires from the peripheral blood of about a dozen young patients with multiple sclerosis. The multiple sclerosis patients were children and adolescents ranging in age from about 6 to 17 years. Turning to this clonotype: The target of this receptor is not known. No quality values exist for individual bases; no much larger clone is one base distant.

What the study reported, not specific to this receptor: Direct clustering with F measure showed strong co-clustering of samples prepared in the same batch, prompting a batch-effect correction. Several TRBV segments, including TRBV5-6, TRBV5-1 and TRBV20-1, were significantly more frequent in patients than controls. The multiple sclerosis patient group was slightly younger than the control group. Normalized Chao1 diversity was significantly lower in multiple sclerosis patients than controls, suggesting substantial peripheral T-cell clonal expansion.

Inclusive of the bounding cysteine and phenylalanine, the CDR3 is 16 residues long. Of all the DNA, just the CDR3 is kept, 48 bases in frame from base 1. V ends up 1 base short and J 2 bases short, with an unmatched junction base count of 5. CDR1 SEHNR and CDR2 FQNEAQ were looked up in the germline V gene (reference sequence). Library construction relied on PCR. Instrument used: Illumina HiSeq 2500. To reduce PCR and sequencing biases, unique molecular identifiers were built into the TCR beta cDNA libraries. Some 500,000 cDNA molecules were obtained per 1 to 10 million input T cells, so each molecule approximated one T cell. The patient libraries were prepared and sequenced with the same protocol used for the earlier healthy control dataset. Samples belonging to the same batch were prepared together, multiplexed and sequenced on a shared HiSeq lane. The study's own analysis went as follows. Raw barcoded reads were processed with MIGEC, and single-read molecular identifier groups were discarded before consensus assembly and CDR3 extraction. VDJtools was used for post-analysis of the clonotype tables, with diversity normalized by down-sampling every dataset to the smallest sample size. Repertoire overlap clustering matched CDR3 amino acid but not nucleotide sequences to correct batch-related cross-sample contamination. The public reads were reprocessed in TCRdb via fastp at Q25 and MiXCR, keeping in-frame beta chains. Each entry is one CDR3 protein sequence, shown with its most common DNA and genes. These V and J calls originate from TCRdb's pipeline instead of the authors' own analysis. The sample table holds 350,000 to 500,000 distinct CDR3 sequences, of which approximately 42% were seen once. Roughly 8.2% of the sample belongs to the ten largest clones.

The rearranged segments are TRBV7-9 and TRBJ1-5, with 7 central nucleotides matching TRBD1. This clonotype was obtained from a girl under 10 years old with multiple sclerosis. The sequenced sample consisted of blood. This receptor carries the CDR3 CASSLVRGPGNQPQHF. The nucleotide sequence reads TGTGCCAGCAGCTTAGTGAGGGGGCCGGGCAATCAGCCCCAGCATTTT.